A single sample is the source of the 18 T cell receptor beta chains below, sequenced in a study of molecular identifiers for immune sequencing clone quantification. TCRdb re-called the PCR reads with MiXCR, one entry per CDR3 protein. The sample shows nearly 650,000 distinct CDR3 sequences, around 25% of them seen only once. Sequenced sample: naive CD8+ T cells from blood, with Jurkat cell RNA spiked in. This sample's subset: FACS-sorted CD8+CD4-CCR7+CD45RA+ naive T cells. These receptors originate from a human donor in good health. Some libraries in this study had Jurkat cell RNA spiked in.

This clonotype was recorded many times. The V gene is TRBV7-6, the J gene TRBJ2-5; D unclear. Per germline, CDR1 SGHVS and CDR2 FNYEAQ. V gave up 5 bases and J gave up 0 bases, with 7 bases separating them. This CDR3 region has 13 residues. The CDR3 loop is CASSHLYQETQYF. Written as DNA, the CDR3 is TGTGCCAGCAGCCACCTGTACCAAGAGACCCAGTACTTC. The variable domain in full, with the rest retrieved from reference TRBV7-6 and TRBJ2-5, is GAGVSQSPRYKVTKRGQDVALRCDPISGHVSLYWYRQALGQGPEFLTYFNYEAQQDKSGLPNDRFSAERPEGSISTLTIQRTEQRDSAMYRCASSHLYQETQYFGPGTRLLVL.

As regards this clonotype: At one of its ends the junction is not consistent with the germline gene, which may arise from a read error. The genes are TRBV7-9 and TRBJ2-7; no firm D call. The germline V gene has CDR1 SEHNR and CDR2 FQNEAQ (reference sequence). This CDR3 contains 12 residues. The CDR3 is CASGLGQYEQYF. The CDR3 DNA sequence: TGTGCCAGCGGCTTAGGGCAGTACGAGCAGTACTTC.

This rearrangement joins TRBV18 to TRBJ2-2; D not certain. Trimming cost V 7 bases and J 0 bases, with 9 bases left between them. Germline CDR1 reads KGHSH; CDR2 reads LQKENI. This CDR3 contains 14 residues. CDR3 DNA: TGTGCCAGCTTACCCGGGCCGAACACCGGGGAGCTGTTTTTT. It codes for CASLPGPNTGELFF.

The chain uses TRBV30 and TRBJ2-1; D perhaps matches TRBD1 (5 bases). This CDR3 region has 14 residues. The V end lost 0 bases, the J end lost 10 bases, and 16 bases lay between the germline ends. Germline CDR1 is GTSNPN and CDR2 is SVGIG (reference sequence). CDR3 coding DNA: TGTGCCTGGAGTGTCCTAAAGGGGTACGGGGAGCAGTTCTTC. Its translation: CAWSVLKGYGEQFF.

This clonotype was counted at least ten times. This chain links TRBV5-1 with TRBJ2-3; TRBD2 agrees at 7 bases. V shed 7 bases, J shed 6 bases, and the junction held 14 bases outside the gene matches. CDR3 size: 15 residues. Germline CDR1 SGHRS, CDR2 YFSETQ. For the CDR3, the DNA is TGCGCCAGCCGTCTATTAAGCGGGATGGGCGATACGCAGTATTTT. Its translation: CASRLLSGMGDTQYF.

About this clonotype itself: This could be a read error, since a much larger clone is one nucleotide away. The J gene is TRBJ2-7, the V gene TRBV4-3; D unclear. The CDR3 loop spans 15 amino acids. Germline V gene lookup returns CDR1 LGHNA and CDR2 YSLEER. Trimming left V 0 bases short and J 2 bases short, with 11 bases between. The CDR3 DNA reads TGCGCCAGCAGCCAAGAGTACTGTTCGACCTACGAGCAGTACTTC. Amino acids: CASSQEYCSTYEQYF.

This clonotype showed up many times. The chain is built from TRBV7-6 and TRBJ1-1; D ambiguous. Trimming took 8 bases from V and 3 from J, leaving 13 bases between them. The V gene's germline CDR1 is SGHVS and CDR2 FNYEAQ. This CDR3 is built from 13 residues. The CDR3: CASSRGPYTEAFF. CDR3 DNA sequence: TGTGCCAGCTCCAGAGGACCCTACACTGAAGCTTTCTTT.

The V and J genes are TRBV13 and TRBJ2-2; tentatively, D is TRBD2 (6 bases). Per germline, CDR1 PRHDT and CDR2 FYEKMQ (reference sequence). The CDR3 has 14 residues. With 6 bases removed from V and 1 base from J, the gap between germline ends came to 9 bases. This chain's CDR3 is CASSSGENTGELFF. The CDR3 nucleotides are TGTGCCAGCAGTTCGGGGGAGAACACCGGGGAGCTGTTTTTT.

In its sample, this clonotype was seen a few times. The chain carries TRBV19 and TRBJ1-1; 7 nucleotides line up with TRBD1. The CDR3 contains 15 residues. Germline CDR1 LNHDA, CDR2 SQIVND (reference sequence). Unmatched junction bases numbered 13, after V lost 9 bases and J lost 3 bases. The CDR3 nucleotides read TGTGCCAGCACGAATACTCAAACAGGGGACACTGAAGCTTTCTTT. As protein: CASTNTQTGDTEAFF.

This clonotype has a handful of counts. CDR3: CASSLAPGLNNEQFF. Here the CDR3 DNA reads TGCGCCAGCAGCTTGGCCCCGGGACTCAACAATGAGCAGTTCTTC. The genes are TRBV5-1 and TRBJ2-1; D is possibly TRBD2 (6 bases). The CDR3 runs to 15 residues. Germline CDR1 is SGHRS and CDR2 is YFSETQ. Trimming shortened V by 0 bases and J by 5 bases, and 12 bases separated the two germline ends. Together with reference TRBV5-1 and TRBJ2-1, the CDR3 gives the full variable domain: KAGVTQTPRYLIKTRGQQVTLSCSPISGHRSVSWYQQTPGQGLQFLFEYFSETQRNKGNFPGRFSGRQFSNSRSEMNVSTLELGDSALYLCASSLAPGLNNEQFFGPGTRLTVL.

To note about this clonotype: A read error may explain this, as a much larger clone is one base away. The rearrangement uses TRBV7-9 and TRBJ2-3; 9 nucleotides match TRBD2. Germline V gene data show CDR1 as SEHNR and CDR2 as FQNEAQ (reference sequence). This CDR3 has 16 residues. CDR3 sequence reads: CASSLYPSGNTGTQYF. The CDR3 nucleotides read TGTGCCAGCAGCTTATACCCTAGCGGGAATACAGGTACGCAGTATTTT.

A remark on this clonotype: A read error may explain this, as a much larger clone is one base away. The rearrangement uses TRBV6-2 or TRBV6-3 and TRBJ1-1; 10 bases line up with TRBD1. The germline V gene has CDR1 MNHEY and CDR2 SVGEGT. The length of the CDR3 is 15 residues. CDR3 sequence (DNA): TGTGCCAGCAGTTCGGTGGGACAGGGGAACCCTGAAGCTTTCTTT. Its protein product is CASSSVGQGNPEAFF.

This clonotype appeared a few times. This chain connects TRBV7-9 to TRBJ2-7; 12 positions match TRBD1. Per the germline V gene, CDR1 is SEHNR and CDR2 is FQNEAQ (reference sequence). The CDR3 loop spans 15 amino acids. V shed 5 bases, J shed 6 bases, and the junction held 8 bases outside the gene matches. CDR3 nucleotides: TGTGCCAGCAGCCCTCCCGGGACAGGGGGCCTCGAGCAGTACTTC. This translates into CASSPPGTGGLEQYF.

Many counts were recorded for this clonotype. The chain employs TRBV6-6 and TRBJ2-3; TRBD2 agrees at 11 bases. The length of the CDR3 is 19 residues. Germline V gene lookup returns CDR1 MNHNY and CDR2 SVGAGI (reference sequence). With V trimmed by 2 bases and J by 0 bases, 10 bases remained unmatched. Here the CDR3 reads CASSYPQLAGVTSTDTQYF. The CDR3 DNA is TGTGCCAGCAGTTACCCCCAACTAGCGGGGGTCACTAGCACAGATACGCAGTATTTT.

CDR3 sequence (DNA): TGTGCCACAAGGGGGGGGGGGTACCAAGAGACCCAGTACTTC. Translating it yields CATRGGGYQETQYF. This chain uses TRBV27 with TRBJ2-5; D is possibly TRBD2 (7 bases). CDR3 size: 14 residues. V was cut by 10 bases and J by 0 bases, with 15 bases left in between. CDR1 and CDR2 (germline): MNHEY, SMNVEV (reference sequence).

This clonotype appeared a few times. The chain links TRBV13 to TRBJ2-5, with D perhaps matching TRBD2 (5 bases). The CDR3 covers 15 residues. Germline V gene data show CDR1 as PRHDT and CDR2 as FYEKMQ (reference sequence). Trimming removed 0 bases at V and 4 bases at J, with 12 bases between. The chain's CDR3 is CASSLGGSDGETQYF. The DNA of the CDR3 is TGTGCCAGCAGCTTAGGAGGTAGCGATGGAGAGACCCAGTACTTC.

This clonotype was seen a few times. V and J are TRBV12-3 or TRBV12-4 and TRBJ2-2, with D perhaps TRBD1 (5 bases). This CDR3 is 16 amino acids long. With 2 bases removed from V and 2 bases from J, the gap between germline ends came to 12 bases. CDR3 region: CASSLYGQGNTGELFF. In nucleotides, the CDR3 is TGTGCCAGCAGTTTATATGGCCAGGGAAACACCGGGGAGCTGTTTTTT.

Concerning this clonotype itself: This may arise from a read error, as a much more abundant clone is one base away. The rearrangement uses TRBV6-2 or TRBV6-3 and TRBJ2-5; possibly TRBD2 for D (5 bases). This CDR3 region has 15 residues. Germline CDR1 and CDR2: MNHEY and SVGEGT. CDR3 nucleotide sequence: TGTGCCAGCAGTCAGGACGGAGGATACCAAGAGACCCGGTACTTC. As protein: CASSQDGGYQETRYF.